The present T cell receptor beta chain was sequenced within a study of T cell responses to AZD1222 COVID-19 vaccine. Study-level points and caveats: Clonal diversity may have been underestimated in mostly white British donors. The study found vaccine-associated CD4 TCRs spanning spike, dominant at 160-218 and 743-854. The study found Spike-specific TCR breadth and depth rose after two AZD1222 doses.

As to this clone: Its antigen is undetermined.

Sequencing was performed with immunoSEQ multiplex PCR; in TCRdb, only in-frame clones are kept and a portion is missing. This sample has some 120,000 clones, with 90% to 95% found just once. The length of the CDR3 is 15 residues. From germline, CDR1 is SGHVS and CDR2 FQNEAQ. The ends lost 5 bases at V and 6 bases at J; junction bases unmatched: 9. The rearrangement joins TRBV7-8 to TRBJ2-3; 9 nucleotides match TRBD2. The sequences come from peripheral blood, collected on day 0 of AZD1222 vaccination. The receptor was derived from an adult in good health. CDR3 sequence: CASSVSSGRRDTQYF. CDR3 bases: TGTGCCAGCAGCGTGTCAAGCGGGAGGAGGGATACGCAGTATTTT. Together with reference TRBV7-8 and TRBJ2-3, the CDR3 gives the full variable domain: GAGVSQSPRYKVAKRGQDVALRCDPISGHVSLFWYQQALGQGPEFLTYFQNEAQLDKSGLPSDRFFAERPEGSVSTLKIQRTQQEDSAVYLCASSVSSGRRDTQYFGPGTRLTVL.